The table lists the clone carrying this TCR beta chain with a count of one. The table came from immunoSEQ multiplex PCR; TCRdb's copy has only in-frame clones and leaves some out. Here the sample spans hundreds of thousands of clones, about 84% being singletons. This sample is drawn from a study of blood T cell repertoires in COVID-19. The CDR3 runs to 13 residues. The germline V gene encodes CDR1 SGDLS and CDR2 YYNGEE. V gave up 5 bases and J gave up 2 bases; unmatched junction bases: 1. The origin of this receptor is a man under 40 with acute COVID-19. The V gene is TRBV9, the J gene TRBJ1-3; 7 bases map to TRBD1. The sequencing sample was made of PBMCs or T cells enriched from blood (not recorded which). CDR3 in DNA: TGTGCCAGCAGTGACAGGGCTGGAAACACCATATATTTT. It specifies CASSDRAGNTIYF. The entire variable domain, with the rest obtained from reference TRBV9 and TRBJ1-3, is as follows: DSGVTQTPKHLITATGQRVTLRCSPRSGDLSVYWYQQSLDQGLQFLIQYYNGEERAKGNILERFSAQQFPDLHSELNLSSLELGDSALYFCASSDRAGNTIYFGEGSWLTVV.